Shown below are 8 T cell receptor beta chains from a single sample sequenced in a study of blood T cell repertoires in COVID-19. Clones were read by immunoSEQ multiplex PCR, and TCRdb kept only the in-frame ones, dropping some. The sample gives roughly 66,000 clones, approximately 90% of which show up once; about 7.3% is in the top ten. The source material was peripheral blood. The receptors derive from a human donor in a cohort sampled during active COVID-19.

The V and J genes are TRBV30 and TRBJ1-2; D is uncertain. Trimming removed 1 base at V and 8 bases at J, with 17 bases between. The CDR3 extends over 14 amino acids. Germline values: CDR1 GTSNPN, CDR2 SVGIG (reference sequence). The CDR3 protein is CAWSGWPPAGGYTF. DNA for the CDR3: TGTGCCTGGAGTGGTTGGCCCCCGGCGGGCGGCTACACCTTC.

The CDR3 loop is CASSGQQGAIHNEQFF. The CDR3 DNA follows: TGTGCCAGCAGCGGCCAGCAAGGAGCGATTCACAATGAGCAGTTCTTC. This sequence joins TRBV11-2 and TRBJ2-1, with unresolved D. Germline CDR1 SGHAT, CDR2 FQNNGV. V gave up 5 bases and J gave up 5 bases, with 19 bases separating them. The CDR3 contains 16 residues.

The chain combines TRBV9 with TRBJ2-7; TRBD1 matches 7 bases. Germline V gives CDR1 SGDLS, CDR2 YYNGEE. The length of the CDR3 is 14 residues. After removal of 2 bases from V and 3 bases from J, the junction contained 5 bases not matched to a gene. In DNA, the CDR3 is TGTGCCAGCAGCGTCGGGACAGATTTCTACGAGCAGTACTTC. Translating it yields CASSVGTDFYEQYF. Based on the CDR3 plus reference TRBV9 and TRBJ2-7, the full variable domain is DSGVTQTPKHLITATGQRVTLRCSPRSGDLSVYWYQQSLDQGLQFLIQYYNGEERAKGNILERFSAQQFPDLHSELNLSSLELGDSALYFCASSVGTDFYEQYFGPGTRLTVT.

The V gene is TRBV7-2, the J gene TRBJ2-2, with no clear D. Per germline, CDR1 SGHTA and CDR2 FQGNSA. The V end was cut by 6 bases, the J end by 5 bases, with 10 bases between. The CDR3 has 13 amino acids. CDR3 DNA: TGTGCCAGCAGTTCACTTCTAACCGGGGAGCTGTTTTTT. Residues: CASSSLLTGELFF.

The J gene is TRBJ1-1, the V gene TRBV5-1; no firm D call. The germline CDR1 and CDR2 sequences are SGHRS and YFSETQ. The CDR3 has 13 residues. V was trimmed by 4 bases and J by 4 bases, leaving 11 bases between them. The CDR3 region is CASSEAALTEAFF. Here the CDR3 DNA reads TGCGCCAGCAGCGAGGCCGCTCTCACTGAAGCTTTCTTT.

V and J are TRBV28 and TRBJ1-5; D is possibly TRBD1 (5 bases). Trimming pared 6 bases from V and 4 bases from J, leaving 7 bases between. This CDR3 region has 12 residues. Germline CDR1 and CDR2: MDHEN and SYDVKM. CDR3 in amino acids: CASREGNQPQHF. DNA for the CDR3: TGTGCCAGCAGGGAGGGGAATCAGCCCCAGCATTTT.

This chain links TRBV3-1 (or the pseudogene TRBV3-2) with TRBJ2-3, with 8 bases lining up with TRBD2. The CDR3 spans 18 residues. The germline V gene has CDR1 LGHDT and CDR2 YNNKEL (reference sequence). The V segment lost 9 bases and the J segment 1 base; nucleotides outside the gene matches: 18. The CDR3 protein is CASPHRLANPRGTDTQYF. The CDR3 DNA reads TGTGCCAGTCCCCACAGACTAGCGAACCCACGGGGCACAGATACGCAGTATTTT.

This chain links TRBV19 with TRBJ2-5, with TRBD2 matching 8 bases. The ends lost 6 bases at V and 1 base at J; junction bases unmatched: 7. CDR3 length: 15 residues. Per germline, CDR1 LNHDA and CDR2 SQIVND (reference sequence). The CDR3 DNA reads as TGTGCCAGTAGAGAGACTAGCGTGTCCCAAGAGACCCAGTACTTC. Protein: CASRETSVSQETQYF.